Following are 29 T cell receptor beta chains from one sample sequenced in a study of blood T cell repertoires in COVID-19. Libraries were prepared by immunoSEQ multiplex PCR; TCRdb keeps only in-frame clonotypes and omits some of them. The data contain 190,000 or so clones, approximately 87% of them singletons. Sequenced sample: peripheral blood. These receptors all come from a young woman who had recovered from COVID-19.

The CDR3 DNA reads TGTGCCAGCAGCTTTGGGGACAGGGGGTGGACTGAAGCTTTCTTT. It translates to CASSFGDRGWTEAFF. The chain has TRBV7-2 and TRBJ1-1; 11 bases fit TRBD1. The CDR3 runs 15 residues. Germline V gene sequence: CDR1 SGHTA, CDR2 FQGNSA. Trimming cost V 3 bases and J 5 bases; bases outside gene matches: 5.

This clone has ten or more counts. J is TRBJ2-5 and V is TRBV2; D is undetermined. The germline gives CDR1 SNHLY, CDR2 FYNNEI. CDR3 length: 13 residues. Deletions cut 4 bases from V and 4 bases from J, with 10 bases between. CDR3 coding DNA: TGTGCCAGCAGTGTCCAGTATCGAGAGACCCAGTACTTC. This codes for CASSVQYRETQYF.

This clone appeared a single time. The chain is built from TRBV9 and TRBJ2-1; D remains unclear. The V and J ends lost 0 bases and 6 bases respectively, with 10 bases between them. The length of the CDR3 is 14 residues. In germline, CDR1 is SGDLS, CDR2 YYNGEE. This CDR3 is CASSVDGRFNEQFF. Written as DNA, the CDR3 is TGTGCCAGCAGCGTAGATGGGCGATTCAATGAGCAGTTCTTC.

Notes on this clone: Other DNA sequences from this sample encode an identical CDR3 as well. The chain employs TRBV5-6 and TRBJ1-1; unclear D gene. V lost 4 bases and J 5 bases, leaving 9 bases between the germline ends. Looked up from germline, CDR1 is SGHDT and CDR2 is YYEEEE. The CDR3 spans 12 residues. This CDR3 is CASSLRGTEAFF. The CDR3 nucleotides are TGTGCCAGCAGCCTCCGAGGAACTGAAGCTTTCTTT.

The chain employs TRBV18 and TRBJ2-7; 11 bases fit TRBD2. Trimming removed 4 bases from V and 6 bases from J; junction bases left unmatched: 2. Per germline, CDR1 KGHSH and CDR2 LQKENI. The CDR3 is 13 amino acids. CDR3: CASSLAGGREQYF. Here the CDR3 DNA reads TGTGCCAGCTCACTAGCGGGGGGGCGCGAGCAGTACTTC. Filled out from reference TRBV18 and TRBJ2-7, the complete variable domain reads NAGVMQNPRHLVRRRGQEARLRCSPMKGHSHVYWYRQLPEEGLKFMVYLQKENIIDESGMPKERFSAEFPKEGPSILRIQQVVRGDSAAYFCASSLAGGREQYFGPGTRLTVT.

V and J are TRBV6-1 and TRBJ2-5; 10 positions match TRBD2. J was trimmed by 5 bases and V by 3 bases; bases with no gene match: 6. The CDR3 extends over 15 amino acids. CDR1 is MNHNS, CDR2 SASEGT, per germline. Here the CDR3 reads CASSELAGGRETQYF. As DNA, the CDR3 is TGTGCCAGCAGTGAGTTAGCGGGGGGACGGGAGACCCAGTACTTC.

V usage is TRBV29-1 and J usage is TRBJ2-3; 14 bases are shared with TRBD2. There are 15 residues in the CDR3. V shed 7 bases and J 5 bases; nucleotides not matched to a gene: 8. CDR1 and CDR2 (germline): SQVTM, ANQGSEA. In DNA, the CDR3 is TGCAGCGCCCCGACTAGCGGGAGGGCGGGAGATACGCAGTATTTT. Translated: CSAPTSGRAGDTQYF.

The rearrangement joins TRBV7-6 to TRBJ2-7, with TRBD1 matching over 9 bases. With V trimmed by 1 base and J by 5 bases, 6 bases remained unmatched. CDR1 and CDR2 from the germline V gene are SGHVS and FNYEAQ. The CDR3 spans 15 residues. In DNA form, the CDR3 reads TGTGCCAGCAGCTTAGGACAGGGGGTATACGACGAGCAGTACTTC. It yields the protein CASSLGQGVYDEQYF.

CDR3 residues: CASSLQGAATPYEQYF. Written as DNA, the CDR3 is TGTGCCAGCAGCTTACAGGGGGCGGCTACCCCTTACGAGCAGTACTTC. The chain couples TRBV7-3 to TRBJ2-7; 8 nucleotides match TRBD1. Losses at the gene ends were 2 bases for V and 4 bases for J; bases not matched to a gene: 10. CDR3 length equals 16 residues. Germline-derived CDR1 and CDR2 are SGHTA and FQGTGA. Using reference TRBV7-3 and TRBJ2-7 for the parts outside the CDR3, the full variable domain is GAGVSQTPSNKVTEKGKYVELRCDPISGHTALYWYRQSLGQGPEFLIYFQGTGAADDSGLPNDRFFAVRPEGSVSTLKIQRTERGDSAVYLCASSLQGAATPYEQYFGPGTRLTVT.

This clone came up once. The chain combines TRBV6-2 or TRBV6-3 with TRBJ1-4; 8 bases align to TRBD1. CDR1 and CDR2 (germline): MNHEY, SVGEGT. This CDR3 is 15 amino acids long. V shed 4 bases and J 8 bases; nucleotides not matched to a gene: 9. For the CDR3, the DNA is TGTGCCAGCAGTTCTCCCGGGACAGGCGCCGAAAAACTGTTTTTT. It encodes CASSSPGTGAEKLFF.

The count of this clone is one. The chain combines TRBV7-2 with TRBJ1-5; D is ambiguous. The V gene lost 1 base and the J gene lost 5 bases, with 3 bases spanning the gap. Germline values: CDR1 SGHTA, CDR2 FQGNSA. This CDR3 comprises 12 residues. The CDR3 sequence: CASSLGDQPQHF. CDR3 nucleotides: TGTGCCAGCAGCTTAGGCGATCAGCCCCAGCATTTT.

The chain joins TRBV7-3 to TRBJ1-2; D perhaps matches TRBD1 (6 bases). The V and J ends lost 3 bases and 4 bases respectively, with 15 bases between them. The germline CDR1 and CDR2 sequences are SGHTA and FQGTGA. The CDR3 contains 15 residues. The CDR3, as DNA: TGTGCCAGCAGCTTGACTCACAGGGATTTCTATGGCTACACCTTC. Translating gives CASSLTHRDFYGYTF.

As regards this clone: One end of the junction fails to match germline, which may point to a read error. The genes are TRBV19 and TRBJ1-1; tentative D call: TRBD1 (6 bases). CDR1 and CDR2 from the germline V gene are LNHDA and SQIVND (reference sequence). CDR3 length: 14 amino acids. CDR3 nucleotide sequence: TGTGCCAGTAATATAAGGGGGGGTGGCACTGAAGCTTTCTTT. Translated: CASNIRGGGTEAFF.

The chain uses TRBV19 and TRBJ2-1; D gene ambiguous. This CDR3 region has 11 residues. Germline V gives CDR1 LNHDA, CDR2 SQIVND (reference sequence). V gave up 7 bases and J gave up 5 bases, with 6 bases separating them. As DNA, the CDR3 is TGTGCCAGTATACGGGACAATGAGCAGTTCTTC. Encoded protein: CASIRDNEQFF.

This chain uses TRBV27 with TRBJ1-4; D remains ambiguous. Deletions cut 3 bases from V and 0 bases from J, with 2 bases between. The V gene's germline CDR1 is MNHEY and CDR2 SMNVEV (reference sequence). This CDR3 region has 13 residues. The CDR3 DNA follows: TGTGCCAGCAGTTTCACAACTAATGAAAAACTGTTTTTT. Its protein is CASSFTTNEKLFF.

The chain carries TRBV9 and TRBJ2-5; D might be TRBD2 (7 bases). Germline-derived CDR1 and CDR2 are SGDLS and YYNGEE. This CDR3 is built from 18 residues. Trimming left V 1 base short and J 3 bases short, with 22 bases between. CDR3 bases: TGTGCCAGCAGCGTAAGGGGGGAGGGGGAAACAAGAAAAGAGACCCAGTACTTC. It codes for CASSVRGEGETRKETQYF.

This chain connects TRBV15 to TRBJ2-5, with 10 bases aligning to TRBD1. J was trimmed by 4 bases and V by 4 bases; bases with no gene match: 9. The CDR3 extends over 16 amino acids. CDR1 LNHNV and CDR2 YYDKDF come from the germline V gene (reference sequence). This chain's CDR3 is CATSTWTGGNGETQYF. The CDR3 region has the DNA TGTGCCACCAGCACCTGGACAGGGGGGAATGGAGAGACCCAGTACTTC.

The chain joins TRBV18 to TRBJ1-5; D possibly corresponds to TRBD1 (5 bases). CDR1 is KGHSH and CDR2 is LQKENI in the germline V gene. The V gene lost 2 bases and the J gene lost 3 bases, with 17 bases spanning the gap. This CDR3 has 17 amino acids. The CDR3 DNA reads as TGTGCCAGCTCACCAAAGAGTCAGGGCGTCCCCAATCAGCCCCAGCATTTT. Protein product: CASSPKSQGVPNQPQHF.

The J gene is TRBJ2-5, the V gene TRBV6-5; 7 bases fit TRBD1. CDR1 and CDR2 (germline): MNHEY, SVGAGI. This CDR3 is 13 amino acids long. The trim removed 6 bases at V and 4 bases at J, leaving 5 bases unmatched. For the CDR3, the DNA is TGTGCCAGCAGGCCAGGGGGAATAGAGACCCAGTACTTC. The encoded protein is CASRPGGIETQYF.

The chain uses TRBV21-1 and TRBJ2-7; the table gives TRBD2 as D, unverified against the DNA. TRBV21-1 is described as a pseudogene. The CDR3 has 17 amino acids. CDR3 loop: CASSKECIDKEVYEQYF. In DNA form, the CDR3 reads TGTGCCAGCAGCAAAGAATGTATCGACAAGGAGGTGTACGAGCAGTACTTC.

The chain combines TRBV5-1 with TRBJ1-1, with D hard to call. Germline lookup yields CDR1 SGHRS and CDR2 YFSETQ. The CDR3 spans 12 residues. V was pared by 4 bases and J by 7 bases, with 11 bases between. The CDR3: CASSGIDGEAFF. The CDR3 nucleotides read TGCGCCAGCAGCGGTATAGATGGTGAAGCTTTCTTT. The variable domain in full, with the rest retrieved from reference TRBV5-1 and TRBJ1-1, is KAGVTQTPRYLIKTRGQQVTLSCSPISGHRSVSWYQQTPGQGLQFLFEYFSETQRNKGNFPGRFSGRQFSNSRSEMNVSTLELGDSALYLCASSGIDGEAFFGQGTRLTVV.

Here the CDR3 reads CASSVEASGTQYF. The CDR3 DNA is TGTGCCAGCAGCGTAGAAGCTAGCGGTACGCAGTATTTT. The chain has TRBV9 and TRBJ2-3, with TRBD2 matching over 7 bases. The CDR3 has 13 residues. Trimming took 0 bases from V and 8 from J; bases not matched to a gene: 3. Looked up from germline, CDR1 is SGDLS and CDR2 is YYNGEE.

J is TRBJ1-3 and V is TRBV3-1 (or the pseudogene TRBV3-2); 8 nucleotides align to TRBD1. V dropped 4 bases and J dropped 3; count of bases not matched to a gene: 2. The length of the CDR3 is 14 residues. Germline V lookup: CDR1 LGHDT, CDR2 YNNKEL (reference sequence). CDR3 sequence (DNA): TGTGCCAGCAGCCGGACAGGGAGTGGAAACACCATATATTTT. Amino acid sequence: CASSRTGSGNTIYF.

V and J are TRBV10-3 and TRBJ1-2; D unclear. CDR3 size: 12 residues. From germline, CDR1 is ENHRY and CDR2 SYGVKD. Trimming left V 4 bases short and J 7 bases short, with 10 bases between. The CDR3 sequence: CAISGSGSGYTF. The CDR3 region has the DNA TGTGCCATCAGTGGGTCCGGGAGTGGCTACACCTTC.

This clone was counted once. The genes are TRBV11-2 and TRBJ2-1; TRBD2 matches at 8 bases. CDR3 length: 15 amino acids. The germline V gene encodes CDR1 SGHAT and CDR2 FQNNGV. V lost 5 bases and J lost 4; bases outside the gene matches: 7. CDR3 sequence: CASSGLAGPYNEQFF. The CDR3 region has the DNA TGTGCCAGCAGCGGCCTAGCGGGTCCATACAATGAGCAGTTCTTC.

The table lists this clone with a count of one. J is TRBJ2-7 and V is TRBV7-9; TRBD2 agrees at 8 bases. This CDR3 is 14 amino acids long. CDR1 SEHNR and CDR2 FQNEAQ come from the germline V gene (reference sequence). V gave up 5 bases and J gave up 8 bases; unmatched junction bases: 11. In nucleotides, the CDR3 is TGTGCCAGCAGCCTCTCCCTGGTAGCGGGGCAGCAGTACGTC. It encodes CASSLSLVAGQQYV.

The DNA of the CDR3 is TGTGCCAGCAGCGCTGCGGCTAGCGGGGGGACAGATACGCAGTATTTT. This translates into CASSAAASGGTDTQYF. The chain links TRBV6-4 to TRBJ2-3, with 11 bases fitting TRBD2. The germline V gene encodes CDR1 MRHNA and CDR2 SNTAGT. J was trimmed by 3 bases and V by 6 bases; bases with no gene match: 8. The CDR3 sequence is 16 residues long.

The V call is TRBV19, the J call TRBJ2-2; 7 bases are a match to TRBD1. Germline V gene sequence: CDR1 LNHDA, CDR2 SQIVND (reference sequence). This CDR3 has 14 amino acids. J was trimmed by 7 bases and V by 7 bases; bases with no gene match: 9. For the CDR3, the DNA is TGTGCCAGTAACCGAGACAGGGCCGGCGGGGAGCTGTTTTTT. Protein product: CASNRDRAGGELFF.

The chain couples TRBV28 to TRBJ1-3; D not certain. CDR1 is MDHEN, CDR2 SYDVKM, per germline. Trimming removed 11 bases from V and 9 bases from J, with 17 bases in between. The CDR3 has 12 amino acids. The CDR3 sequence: CARGKGGRTIYF. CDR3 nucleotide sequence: TGTGCCCGGGGTAAAGGCGGGCGCACCATATATTTT.